The T cell receptor (beta chain) under discussion was sequenced for a study of OX40 agonist ivuxolimab in advanced cancers. Study-level results: Nonresponders, in some cases, also had low normalized T-cell clonal expansion.

Remarks on this clone: The antigen remains unidentified.

The CDR3 runs to 15 residues. Germline V gene sequence: CDR1 SGDLS, CDR2 YYNGEE. Trimming cost V 2 bases and J 0 bases, with 9 bases left between them. TCRdb keeps only in-frame clones here, not all; method: immunoSEQ multiplex PCR. The profile shows under 80,000 clones, roughly 93% of them singletons. The sequence derives from an adult with an advanced solid tumor such as melanoma, head and neck, liver or kidney cancer. This specimen was CD4+ or CD8+ T cells sorted from blood, taken in a trial of the OX40 agonist ivuxolimab. J is TRBJ2-1 and V is TRBV9; weak D call: TRBD2 (6 bases). The CDR3 region is CASSVSGNSYNEQFF. The DNA for the CDR3 is TGTGCCAGCAGCGTTAGCGGTAACTCCTACAATGAGCAGTTCTTC. Filled out from reference TRBV9 and TRBJ2-1, the complete variable domain reads DSGVTQTPKHLITATGQRVTLRCSPRSGDLSVYWYQQSLDQGLQFLIQYYNGEERAKGNILERFSAQQFPDLHSELNLSSLELGDSALYFCASSVSGNSYNEQFFGPGTRLTVL.